One T cell receptor beta chain is described in this entry. The CDR3 covers 14 residues. With 8 bases clipped from V and 2 bases from J, the junction kept 10 bases outside the gene matches. Germline V gene lookup returns CDR1 SGDLS and CDR2 YYNGEE. The assay was immunoSEQ multiplex PCR, and TCRdb's table has in-frame clones only and misses some. This table has 250,000 or so clones, roughly 90% appearing once. The data are from a study of blood T cell repertoires in COVID-19. This TCR came from a woman aged 55-69 years with COVID-19, enrolled during active disease. The rearrangement joins TRBV9 to TRBJ2-7, with TRBD2 identical over 7 bases. The specimen sequenced was peripheral blood. The CDR3 reads CARATSSTTYEQYF. In DNA form, the CDR3 reads TGTGCCAGGGCGACTAGCTCAACTACCTACGAGCAGTACTTC.